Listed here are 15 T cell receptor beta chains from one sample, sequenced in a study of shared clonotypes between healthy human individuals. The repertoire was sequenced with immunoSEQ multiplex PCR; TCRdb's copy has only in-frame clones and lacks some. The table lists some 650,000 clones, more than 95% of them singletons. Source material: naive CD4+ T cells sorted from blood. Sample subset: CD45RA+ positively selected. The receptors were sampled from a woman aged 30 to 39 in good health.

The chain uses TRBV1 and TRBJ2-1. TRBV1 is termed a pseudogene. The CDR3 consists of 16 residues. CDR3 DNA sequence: TGCACCAGCAGCCACTTCGGCCGGGACCAGCACAATGAGCAGTTCTTC. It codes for CTSSHFGRDQHNEQFF.

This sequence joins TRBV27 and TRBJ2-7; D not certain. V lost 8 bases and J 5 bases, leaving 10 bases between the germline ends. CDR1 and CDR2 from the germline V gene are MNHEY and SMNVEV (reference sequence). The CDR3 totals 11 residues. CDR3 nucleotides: TGTGCCAGCGCTAGGGCTGACGAGCAGTACTTC. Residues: CASARADEQYF.

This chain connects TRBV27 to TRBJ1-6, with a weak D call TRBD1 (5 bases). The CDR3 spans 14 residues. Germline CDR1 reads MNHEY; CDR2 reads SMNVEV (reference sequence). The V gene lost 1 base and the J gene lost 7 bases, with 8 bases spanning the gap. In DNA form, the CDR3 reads TGTGCCAGCAGTTTATTCGGGACCAATTCACCCCTCCACTTT. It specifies CASSLFGTNSPLHF.

CDR3 protein: CASSLASVSYNEQFF. The CDR3 region has the DNA TGTGCCAGCAGTTTAGCTAGCGTATCCTACAATGAGCAGTTCTTC. The chain uses TRBV28 and TRBJ2-1, with D maybe TRBD2 (6 bases). The V end was cut by 2 bases, the J end by 1 base, with 9 bases between. CDR3 length: 15 amino acids. Germline loops: CDR1 MDHEN, CDR2 SYDVKM.

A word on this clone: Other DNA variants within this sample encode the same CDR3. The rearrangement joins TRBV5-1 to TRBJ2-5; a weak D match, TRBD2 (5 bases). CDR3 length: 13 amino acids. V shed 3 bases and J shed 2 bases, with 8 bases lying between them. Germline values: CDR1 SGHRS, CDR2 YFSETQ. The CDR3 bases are TGCGCCAGCAGCTGGACTGCGCAAGAGACCCAGTACTTC. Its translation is CASSWTAQETQYF.

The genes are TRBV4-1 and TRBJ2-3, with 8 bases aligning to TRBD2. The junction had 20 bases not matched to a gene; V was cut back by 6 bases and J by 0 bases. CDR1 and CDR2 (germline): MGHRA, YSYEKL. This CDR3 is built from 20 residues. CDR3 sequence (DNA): TGCGCCAGCAGACATACAATAGCGGGAACTAACCGATCTAGCACAGATACGCAGTATTTT. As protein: CASRHTIAGTNRSSTDTQYF.

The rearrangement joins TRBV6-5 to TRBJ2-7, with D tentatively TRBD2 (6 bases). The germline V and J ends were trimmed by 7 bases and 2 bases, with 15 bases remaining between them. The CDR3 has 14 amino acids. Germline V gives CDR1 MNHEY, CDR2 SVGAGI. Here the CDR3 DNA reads TGTGCCAGCAAGAGACGGGAGTATACCTACGAGCAGTACTTC. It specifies CASKRREYTYEQYF.

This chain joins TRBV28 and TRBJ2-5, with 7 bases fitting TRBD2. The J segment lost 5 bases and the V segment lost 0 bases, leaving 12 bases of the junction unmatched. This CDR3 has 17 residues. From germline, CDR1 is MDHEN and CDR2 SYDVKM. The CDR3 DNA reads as TGTGCCAGCAGTTTATGGGGTCTCCCTGCCGGGGGGGAGACCCAGTACTTC. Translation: CASSLWGLPAGGETQYF.

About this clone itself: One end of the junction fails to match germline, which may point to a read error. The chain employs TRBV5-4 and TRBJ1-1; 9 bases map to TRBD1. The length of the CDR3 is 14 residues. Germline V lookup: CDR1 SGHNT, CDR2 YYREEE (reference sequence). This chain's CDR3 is CASSLDRGNTEAFF. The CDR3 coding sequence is TGTGCCAGCAGTTTGGACAGGGGGAACACTGAAGCTTTCTTT.

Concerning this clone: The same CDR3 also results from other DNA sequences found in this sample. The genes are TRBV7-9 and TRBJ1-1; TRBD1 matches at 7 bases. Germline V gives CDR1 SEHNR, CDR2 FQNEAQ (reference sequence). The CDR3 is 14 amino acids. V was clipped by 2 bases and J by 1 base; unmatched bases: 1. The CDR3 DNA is TGTGCCAGCAGCTTACAGGGGGAGAACACTGAAGCTTTCTTT. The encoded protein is CASSLQGENTEAFF.

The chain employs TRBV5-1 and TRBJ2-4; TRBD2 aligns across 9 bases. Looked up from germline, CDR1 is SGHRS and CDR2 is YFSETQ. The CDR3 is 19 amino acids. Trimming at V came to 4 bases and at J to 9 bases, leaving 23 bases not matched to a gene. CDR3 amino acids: CASSHPPPGAGGPRSIQYF. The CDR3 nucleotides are TGCGCCAGCAGCCACCCCCCCCCTGGAGCGGGAGGCCCTAGGAGCATTCAGTACTTC.

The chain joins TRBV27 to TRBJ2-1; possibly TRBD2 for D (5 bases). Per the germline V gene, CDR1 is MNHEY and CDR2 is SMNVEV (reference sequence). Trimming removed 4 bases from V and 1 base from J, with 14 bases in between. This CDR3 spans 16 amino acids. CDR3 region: CASSSLVSVSYNEQFF. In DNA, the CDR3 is TGTGCCAGCAGTTCCCTAGTTAGCGTATCCTACAATGAGCAGTTCTTC.

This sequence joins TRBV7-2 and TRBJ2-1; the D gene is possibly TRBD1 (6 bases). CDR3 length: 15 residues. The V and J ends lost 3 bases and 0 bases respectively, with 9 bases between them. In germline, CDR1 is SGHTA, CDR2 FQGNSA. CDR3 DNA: TGTGCCAGCAGCTTCGACAGGAGCTCCTACAATGAGCAGTTCTTC. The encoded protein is CASSFDRSSYNEQFF. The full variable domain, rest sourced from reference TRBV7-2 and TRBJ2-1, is GAGVSQSPSNKVTEKGKDVELRCDPISGHTALYWYRQSLGQGLEFLIYFQGNSAPDKSGLPSDRFSAERTGGSVSTLTIQRTQQEDSAVYLCASSFDRSSYNEQFFGPGTRLTVL.

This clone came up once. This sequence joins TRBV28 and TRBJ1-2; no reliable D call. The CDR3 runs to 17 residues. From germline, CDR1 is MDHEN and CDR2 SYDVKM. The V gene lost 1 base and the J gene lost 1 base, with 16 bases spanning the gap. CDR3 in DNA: TGTGCCAGCAGTTTATCGGGCCGCACGCTTCTTAACTATGGCTACACCTTC. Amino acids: CASSLSGRTLLNYGYTF.

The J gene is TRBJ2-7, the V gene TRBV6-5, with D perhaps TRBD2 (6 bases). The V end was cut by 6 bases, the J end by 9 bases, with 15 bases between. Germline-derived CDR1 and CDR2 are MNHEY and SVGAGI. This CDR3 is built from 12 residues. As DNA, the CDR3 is TGTGCCAGCAGAGCCACCTCTAGCGCGCAGTACTTC. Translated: CASRATSSAQYF.